This entry describes one TCR beta chain. This record comes from a study of blood T cell repertoires in COVID-19. Profiled with immunoSEQ multiplex PCR; TCRdb holds only in-frame clones, not every one. Among fewer than 250,000 clones listed, around 87% were seen once. The source material was PBMCs or T cells enriched from blood (not recorded which). The source of this sequence is a man aged 25-40 years in a cohort exposed to, infected with or recovered from COVID-19 (not recorded which).

CDR3 amino acids: CASSLSTIQETQYF. The CDR3 bases are TGTGCCAGCAGCTTATCGACAATCCAAGAGACCCAGTACTTC. The chain is built from TRBV7-9 and TRBJ2-5, with D uncertain. The length of the CDR3 is 14 residues. Germline-derived CDR1 and CDR2 are SEHNR and FQNEAQ (reference sequence). V lost 2 bases and J 1 base, leaving 8 bases between the germline ends.